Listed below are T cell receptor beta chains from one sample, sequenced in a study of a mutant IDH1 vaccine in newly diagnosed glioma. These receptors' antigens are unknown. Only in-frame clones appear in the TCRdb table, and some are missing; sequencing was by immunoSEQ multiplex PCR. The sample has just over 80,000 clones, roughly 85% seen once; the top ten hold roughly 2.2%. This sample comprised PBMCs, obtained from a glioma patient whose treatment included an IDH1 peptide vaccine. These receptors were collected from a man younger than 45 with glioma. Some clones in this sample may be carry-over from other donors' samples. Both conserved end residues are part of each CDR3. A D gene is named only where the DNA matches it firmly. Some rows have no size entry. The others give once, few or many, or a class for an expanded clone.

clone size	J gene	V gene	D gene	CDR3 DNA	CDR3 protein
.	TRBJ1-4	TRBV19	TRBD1	TGTGCCAGTAGTATAGATGTGTCCGGGACAGGGAAACTGTTTTTT	CASSIDVSGTGKLFF
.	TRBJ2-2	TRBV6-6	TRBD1	TGTGCCAGTAGCGATACAGGGGGTTGGGACACCGGGGAGCTGTTTTTT	CASSDTGGWDTGELFF
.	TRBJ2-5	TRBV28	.	TGTGCCAGCAGTTTATCACGGCTACAAGAGACCCAGTACTTC	CASSLSRLQETQYF
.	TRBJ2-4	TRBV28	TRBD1	TGTGCCAGCAGCCCGATAGGGACAGGGGAAAACATTCAGTACTTC	CASSPIGTGENIQYF
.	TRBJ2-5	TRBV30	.	TGTGCCTGGGCAGTAGGAGAGACCCAGTACTTC	CAWAVGETQYF
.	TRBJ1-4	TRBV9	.	TGTGCCAGCAGCCCAAGGGACACCTTGTGGGAAAAACTGTTTTTT	CASSPRDTLWEKLFF
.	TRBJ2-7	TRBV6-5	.	TGTGCCAGCAGTTACAGAAGTTCGGGAGCTTACGAGCAGTACTTC	CASSYRSSGAYEQYF
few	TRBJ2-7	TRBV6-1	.	TGTGCCAGCAGTGAAACCCCGGCGTCTAGGGACGAGCAGTACTTC	CASSETPASRDEQYF
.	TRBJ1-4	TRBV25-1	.	TGTGCCAGCAGTGGGACAGACCCTAATGAAAAACTGTTTTTT	CASSGTDPNEKLFF
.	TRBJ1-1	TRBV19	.	TGTGCCACCTCAACGACAATGAACACTGAAGCTTTCTTT	CATSTTMNTEAFF
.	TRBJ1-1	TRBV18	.	TGTGCCAGCTCACCCCCCTCAGCGCAGTGGGGGGAAGCTTTCTTT	CASSPPSAQWGEAFF
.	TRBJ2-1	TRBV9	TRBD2	TGTGCCAGCAGCCTCTGGGCTAGCGGGGGTACAACCTACAATGAGCAGTTCTTC	CASSLWASGGTTYNEQFF
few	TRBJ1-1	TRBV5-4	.	TGTGCCAGCAGCTTGGAGGGGGGCGCATATGGTGAAGCTTTCTTT	CASSLEGGAYGEAFF
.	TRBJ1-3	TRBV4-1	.	TGCGCCAGCACCCCGGCGACCGGGACAGGAAACACCATATATTTT	CASTPATGTGNTIYF
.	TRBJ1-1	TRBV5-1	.	TGCGCCAGCAGCTTGGGGACGGGCGCTGAAGCTTTCTTT	CASSLGTGAEAFF
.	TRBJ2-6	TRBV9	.	TGTGCCAGCAGCCTGAACCCCTCTGGGGCCAACGTCCTGACTTTC	CASSLNPSGANVLTF
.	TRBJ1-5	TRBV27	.	TGTGCCAGCAGTCCATACATATATCAGCCCCAGCATTTT	CASSPYIYQPQHF
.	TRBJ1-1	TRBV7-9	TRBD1	TGTGCCAGCAGCTTTGGGACAGAGACTGAAGCTTTCTTT	CASSFGTETEAFF
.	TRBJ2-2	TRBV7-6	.	TGTGCCAGCAGCCCAGAGGTTTCGAGCACCGGGGAGCTGTTTTTT	CASSPEVSSTGELFF
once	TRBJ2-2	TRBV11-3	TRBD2	TGTGCCAGCAGCTTGGGAGGACTAGCGAACACCGGGGAGCTGTTTTTT	CASSLGGLANTGELFF
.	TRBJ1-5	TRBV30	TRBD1	TGTGCCTGGAGACCCACAGGGGTCGGTCAGCCCCAGCATTTT	CAWRPTGVGQPQHF
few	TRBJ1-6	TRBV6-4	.	TGTGCCAGCAGTCGGACAGCCGATTCACCCCTCCACTTT	CASSRTADSPLHF
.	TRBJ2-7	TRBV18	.	TGTGCCAGCTCACCACAGGCCCGTCCCTACGAGCAGTACTTC	CASSPQARPYEQYF
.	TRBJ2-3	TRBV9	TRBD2	TGTGCCAGCAGCGGGGGGACTAGCGGTCTCACAGATACGCAGTATTTT	CASSGGTSGLTDTQYF
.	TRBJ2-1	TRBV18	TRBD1	TGTGCCAGCTCACCACGGAGTTTTGGGACAGGGAGGGGCAATGAGCAGTTCTTC	CASSPRSFGTGRGNEQFF
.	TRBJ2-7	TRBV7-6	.	TGTGCCAGCAGCTTCGGGGACTCCTACGAGCAGTACTTC	CASSFGDSYEQYF
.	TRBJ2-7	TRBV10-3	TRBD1	TGTGCCATCAGTGACCAGCCCGGGACAGGAATCTACGAGCAGTACTTC	CAISDQPGTGIYEQYF
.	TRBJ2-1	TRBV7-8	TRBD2	TGTGCCAGCAGCTTGCGGGGAGGGAGCAATGAGCAGTTCTTC	CASSLRGGSNEQFF
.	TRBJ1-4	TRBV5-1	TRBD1	TGCGCCAGCAGCTTCCTTGGACAGGGGGATGAAAAACTGTTTTTT	CASSFLGQGDEKLFF
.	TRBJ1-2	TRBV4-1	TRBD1	TGCGCCAGCAGCCTCGTCACCGGGACAGGGACCGGCTACACCTTC	CASSLVTGTGTGYTF
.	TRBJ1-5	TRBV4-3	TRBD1	TGCGCCAGCAGCCACCATCCGACAGGGTTGGGGGATCTGCCCCAGCATTTT	CASSHHPTGLGDLPQHF
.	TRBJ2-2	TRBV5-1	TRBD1	TGCGCCAGCAGCCGGGGACAGGGGGACACCGGGGAGCTGTTTTTT	CASSRGQGDTGELFF